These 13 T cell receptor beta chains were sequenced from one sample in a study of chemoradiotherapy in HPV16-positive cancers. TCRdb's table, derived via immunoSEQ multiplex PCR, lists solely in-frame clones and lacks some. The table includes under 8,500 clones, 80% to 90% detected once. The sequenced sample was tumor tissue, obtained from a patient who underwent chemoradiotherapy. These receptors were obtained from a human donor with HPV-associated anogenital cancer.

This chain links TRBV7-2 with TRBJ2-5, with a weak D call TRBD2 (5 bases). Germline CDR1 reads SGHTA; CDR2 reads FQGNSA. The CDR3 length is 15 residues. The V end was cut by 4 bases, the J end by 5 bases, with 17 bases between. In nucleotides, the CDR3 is TGTGCCAGCAGCTACGGACCGGGGAGTTTGGAGACCCAGTACTTC. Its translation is CASSYGPGSLETQYF. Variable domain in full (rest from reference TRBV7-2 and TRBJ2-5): GAGVSQSPSNKVTEKGKDVELRCDPISGHTALYWYRQSLGQGLEFLIYFQGNSAPDKSGLPSDRFSAERTGGSVSTLTIQRTQQEDSAVYLCASSYGPGSLETQYFGPGTRLLVL.

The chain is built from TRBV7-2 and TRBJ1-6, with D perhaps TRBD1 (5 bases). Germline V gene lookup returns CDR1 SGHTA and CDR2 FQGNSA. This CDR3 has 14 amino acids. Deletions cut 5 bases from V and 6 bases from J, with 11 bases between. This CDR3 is CASSARQSNSPLHF. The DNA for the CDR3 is TGTGCCAGCAGCGCCCGACAGAGTAATTCACCCCTCCACTTT.

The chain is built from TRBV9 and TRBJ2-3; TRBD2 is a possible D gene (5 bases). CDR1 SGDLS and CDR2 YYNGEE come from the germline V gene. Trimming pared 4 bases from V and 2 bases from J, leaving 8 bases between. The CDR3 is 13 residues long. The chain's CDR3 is CASSTGVTDTQYF. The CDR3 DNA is TGTGCCAGCAGCACCGGGGTCACAGATACGCAGTATTTT.

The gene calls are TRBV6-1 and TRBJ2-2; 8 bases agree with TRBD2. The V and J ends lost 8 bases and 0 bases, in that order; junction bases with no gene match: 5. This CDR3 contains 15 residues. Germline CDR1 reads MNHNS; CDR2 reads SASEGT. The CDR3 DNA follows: TGTGCCAGCCTGCCGGGGGGGGCGAACACCGGGGAGCTGTTTTTT. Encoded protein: CASLPGGANTGELFF.

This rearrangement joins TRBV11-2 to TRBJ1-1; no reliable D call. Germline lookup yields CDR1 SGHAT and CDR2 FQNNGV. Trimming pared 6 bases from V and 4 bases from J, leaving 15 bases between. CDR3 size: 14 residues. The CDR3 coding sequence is TGTGCCAGCAGGAGAGATCAGGTCTCCACTGAAGCTTTCTTT. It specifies CASRRDQVSTEAFF. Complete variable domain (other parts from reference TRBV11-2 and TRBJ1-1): EAGVAQSPRYKIIEKRQSVAFWCNPISGHATLYWYQQILGQGPKLLIQFQNNGVVDDSQLPKDRFSAERLKGVDSTLKIQPAKLEDSAVYLCASRRDQVSTEAFFGQGTRLTVV.

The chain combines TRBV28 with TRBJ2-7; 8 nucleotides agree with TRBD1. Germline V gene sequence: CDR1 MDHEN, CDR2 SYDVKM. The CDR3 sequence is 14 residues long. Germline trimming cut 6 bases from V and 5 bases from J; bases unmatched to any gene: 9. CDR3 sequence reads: CASRSGQGADEQYF. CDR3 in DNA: TGTGCCAGCAGATCAGGACAGGGAGCCGACGAGCAGTACTTC. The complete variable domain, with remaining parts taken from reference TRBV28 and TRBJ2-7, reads DVKVTQSSRYLVKRTGEKVFLECVQDMDHENMFWYRQDPGLGLRLIYFSYDVKMKEKGDIPEGYSVSREKKERFSLILESASTNQTSMYLCASRSGQGADEQYFGPGTRLTVT.

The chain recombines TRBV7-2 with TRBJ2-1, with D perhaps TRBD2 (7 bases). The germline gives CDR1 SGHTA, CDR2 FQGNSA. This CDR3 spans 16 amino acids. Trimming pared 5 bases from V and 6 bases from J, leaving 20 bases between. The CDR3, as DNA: TGTGCCAGCAGCGCACCGTCGGGGGGCAGGGGCAATGAGCAGTTCTTC. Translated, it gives CASSAPSGGRGNEQFF.

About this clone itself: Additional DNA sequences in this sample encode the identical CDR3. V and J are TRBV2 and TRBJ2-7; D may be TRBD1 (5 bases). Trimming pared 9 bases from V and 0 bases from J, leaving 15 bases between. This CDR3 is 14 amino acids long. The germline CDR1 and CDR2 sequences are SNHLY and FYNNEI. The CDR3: CASTRQPSSYEQYF. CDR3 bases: TGTGCCAGTACGAGACAGCCCAGCTCCTACGAGCAGTACTTC.

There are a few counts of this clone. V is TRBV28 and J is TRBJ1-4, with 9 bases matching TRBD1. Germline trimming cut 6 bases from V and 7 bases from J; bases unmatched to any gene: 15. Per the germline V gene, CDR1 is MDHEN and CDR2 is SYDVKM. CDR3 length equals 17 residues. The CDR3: CASSVDGTGTFAEKLFF. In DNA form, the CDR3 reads TGTGCCAGCAGCGTTGACGGGACAGGGACTTTCGCTGAAAAACTGTTTTTT.

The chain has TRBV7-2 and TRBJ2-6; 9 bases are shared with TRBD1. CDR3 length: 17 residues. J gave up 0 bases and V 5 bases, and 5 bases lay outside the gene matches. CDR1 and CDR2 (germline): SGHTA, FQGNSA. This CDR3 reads CASSQQGAVSGANVLTF. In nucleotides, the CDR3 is TGTGCCAGCAGCCAACAGGGGGCGGTCTCTGGGGCCAACGTCCTGACTTTC.

The CDR3, as DNA: TGTGCCAGCACCCTGACTAGCGGGGCTAGAGATACGCAGTATTTT. Its protein product is CASTLTSGARDTQYF. This chain links TRBV5-4 with TRBJ2-3; 11 bases agree with TRBD2. Germline V lookup: CDR1 SGHNT, CDR2 YYREEE (reference sequence). With 6 bases clipped from V and 5 bases from J, the junction kept 8 bases outside the gene matches. The CDR3 is made up of 15 amino acids.

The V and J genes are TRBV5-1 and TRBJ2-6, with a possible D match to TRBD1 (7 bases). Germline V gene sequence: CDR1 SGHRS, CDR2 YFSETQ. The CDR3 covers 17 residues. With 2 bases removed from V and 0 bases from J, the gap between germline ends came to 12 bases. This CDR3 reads CASSLGGGSSGANVLTF. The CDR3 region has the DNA TGCGCCAGCAGCTTAGGAGGGGGCTCCTCTGGGGCCAACGTCCTGACTTTC.

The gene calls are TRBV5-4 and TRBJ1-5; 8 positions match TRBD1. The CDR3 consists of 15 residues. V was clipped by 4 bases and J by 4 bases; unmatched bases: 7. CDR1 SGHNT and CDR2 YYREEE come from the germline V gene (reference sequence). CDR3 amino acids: CASSPGQGRNQPQHF. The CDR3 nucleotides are TGTGCCAGCAGCCCAGGACAGGGACGGAATCAGCCCCAGCATTTT.